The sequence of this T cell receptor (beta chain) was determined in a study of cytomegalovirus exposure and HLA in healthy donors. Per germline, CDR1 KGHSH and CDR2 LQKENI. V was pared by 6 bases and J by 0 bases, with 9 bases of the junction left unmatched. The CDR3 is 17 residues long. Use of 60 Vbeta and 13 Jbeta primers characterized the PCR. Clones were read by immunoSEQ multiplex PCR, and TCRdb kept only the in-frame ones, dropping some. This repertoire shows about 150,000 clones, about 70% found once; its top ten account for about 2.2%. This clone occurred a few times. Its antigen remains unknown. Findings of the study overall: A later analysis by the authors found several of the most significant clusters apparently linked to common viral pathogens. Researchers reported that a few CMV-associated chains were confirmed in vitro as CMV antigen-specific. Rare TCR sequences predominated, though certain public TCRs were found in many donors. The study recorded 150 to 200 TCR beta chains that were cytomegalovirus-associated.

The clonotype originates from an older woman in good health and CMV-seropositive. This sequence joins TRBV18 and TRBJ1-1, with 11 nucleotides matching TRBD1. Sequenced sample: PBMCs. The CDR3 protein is CASSPWTGGLLNTEAFF. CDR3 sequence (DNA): TGTGCCAGCTCCCCGTGGACAGGGGGCCTTTTGAACACTGAAGCTTTCTTT.